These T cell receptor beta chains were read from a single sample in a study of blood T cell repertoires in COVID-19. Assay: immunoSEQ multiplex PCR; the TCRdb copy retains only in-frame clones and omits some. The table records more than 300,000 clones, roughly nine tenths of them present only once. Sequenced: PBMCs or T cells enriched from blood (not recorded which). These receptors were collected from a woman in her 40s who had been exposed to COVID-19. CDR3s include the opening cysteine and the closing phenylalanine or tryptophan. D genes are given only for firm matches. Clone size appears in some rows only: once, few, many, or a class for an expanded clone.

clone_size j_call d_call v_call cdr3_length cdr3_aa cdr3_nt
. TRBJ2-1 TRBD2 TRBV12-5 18 CASGFLLRVAGIPNEQFF TGTGCTAGTGGTTTCCTTTTGAGGGTAGCGGGGATACCCAATGAGCAGTTCTTC
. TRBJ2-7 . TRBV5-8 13 CASSPRPKGEQYF TGTGCCAGCAGCCCCAGACCGAAGGGGGAGCAGTACTTC
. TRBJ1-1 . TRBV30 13 CAWSVPGRAEAFF TGTGCCTGGAGTGTACCCGGTCGGGCTGAAGCTTTCTTT
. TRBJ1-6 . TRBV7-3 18 CASSLVGQLSSYNSPLHF TGTGCCAGCAGCTTAGTGGGACAACTGAGCTCCTATAATTCACCCCTCCACTTT
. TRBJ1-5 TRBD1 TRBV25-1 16 CASSLRDRPSNQPQHF TGTGCCAGCAGTCTCCGGGACAGACCTAGCAATCAGCCCCAGCATTTT
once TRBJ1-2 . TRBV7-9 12 CASSLVGYGYTF TGTGCCAGCAGCTTAGTCGGGTATGGCTACACCTTC
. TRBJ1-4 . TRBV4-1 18 CASSQVLERGLGAEKLFF TGCGCCAGCAGCCAAGTGCTAGAGAGGGGGTTGGGTGCTGAAAAACTGTTTTTT
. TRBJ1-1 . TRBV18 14 CASSLGQENTEAFF TGTGCCAGCTCACTCGGACAAGAGAACACTGAAGCTTTCTTT
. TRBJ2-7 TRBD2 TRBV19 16 CASSPEGLAGVYEQYF TGTGCCAGTAGTCCGGAAGGACTAGCGGGAGTTTACGAGCAGTACTTC
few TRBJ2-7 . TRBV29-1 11 CSVARDYEQYF TGCAGCGTTGCCAGGGACTACGAGCAGTACTTC
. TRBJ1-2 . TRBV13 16 CASSSLLEGLNYGYTF TGTGCCAGCAGCTCGCTCTTAGAGGGTTTAAACTATGGCTACACCTTC
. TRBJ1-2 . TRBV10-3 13 CAISGEGTALHTF TGTGCCATCAGTGGGGAGGGCACGGCTCTTCACACCTTC
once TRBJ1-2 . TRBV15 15 CATSIGSEGLRGYTF TGTGCCACCAGCATTGGGTCGGAGGGGCTTCGGGGCTACACCTTC
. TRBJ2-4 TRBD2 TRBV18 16 CASSPGPGAGGTIQYF TGTGCCAGCTCACCAGGGCCTGGGGCGGGAGGCACCATTCAGTACTTC
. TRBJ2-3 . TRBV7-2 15 CASSLQMISTDTQYF TGTGCCAGCAGCTTACAGATGATTAGCACAGATACGCAGTATTTT
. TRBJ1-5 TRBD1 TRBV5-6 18 CASSLRQGAGLGGQPQHF TGTGCCAGCAGCTTGAGACAGGGGGCCGGTTTAGGGGGTCAGCCCCAGCATTTT
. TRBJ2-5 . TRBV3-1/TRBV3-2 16 CASSQGMGALGETQYF TGTGCCAGCAGCCAAGGGATGGGGGCGCTGGGAGAGACCCAGTACTTC
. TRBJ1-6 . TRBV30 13 CAWKLRRNSPLHF TGTGCCTGGAAACTTCGTCGAAATTCACCCCTCCACTTT
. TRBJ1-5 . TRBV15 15 CATSRVGGGRQPQHF TGTGCCACCAGCAGAGTCGGGGGGGGGCGTCAGCCCCAGCATTTT
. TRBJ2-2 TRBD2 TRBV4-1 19 CASSHSGLAGAANTGELFF TGCGCCAGCAGCCACTCGGGACTAGCGGGAGCCGCGAACACCGGGGAGCTGTTTTTT
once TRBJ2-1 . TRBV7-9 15 CASSLAGNAYNEQFF TGTGCCAGCAGCTTGGCGGGAAACGCGTACAATGAGCAGTTCTTC
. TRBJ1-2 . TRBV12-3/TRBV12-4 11 CASSYRGGYTF TGTGCCAGCAGTTACAGAGGGGGCTACACCTTC
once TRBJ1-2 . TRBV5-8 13 CASSLITGNGYTF TGTGCCAGCAGCTTGATAACAGGGAATGGCTACACCTTC
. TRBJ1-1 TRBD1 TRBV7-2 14 CASSLQGVNTEAFF TGTGCCAGCAGCTTACAGGGGGTGAACACTGAAGCTTTCTTT
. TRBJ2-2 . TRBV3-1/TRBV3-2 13 CASSQEYTGELFF TGTGCCAGCAGCCAGGAGTACACCGGGGAGCTGTTTTTT
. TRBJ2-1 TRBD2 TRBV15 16 CATSGPGLAEGNEQFF TGTGCCACCAGCGGACCGGGACTAGCTGAGGGCAATGAGCAGTTCTTC
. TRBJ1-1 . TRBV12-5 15 CASGSPTGVNTEAFF TGTGCTAGTGGCTCCCCCACAGGAGTGAACACTGAAGCTTTCTTT
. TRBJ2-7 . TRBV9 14 CASRREDRAGEQYF TGTGCCAGCAGGAGAGAAGACAGGGCGGGGGAGCAGTACTTC
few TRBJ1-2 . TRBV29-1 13 CSVVGGAIGGYTF TGCAGCGTTGTTGGAGGGGCTATTGGTGGCTACACCTTC
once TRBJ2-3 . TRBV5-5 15 CASSLSGFGTDTQYF TGTGCCAGCAGCTTGTCGGGGTTCGGCACAGATACGCAGTATTTT
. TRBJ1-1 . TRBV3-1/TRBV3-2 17 CASSQGFDYPMNTEAFF TGTGCCAGCAGCCAAGGCTTTGACTACCCCATGAACACTGAAGCTTTCTTT
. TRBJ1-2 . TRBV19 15 CASSISANSPRGYTF TGTGCCAGTAGTATATCGGCCAATAGCCCTAGAGGCTACACCTTC
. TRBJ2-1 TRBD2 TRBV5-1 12 CASIGLAGEQFF TGCGCCAGCATCGGACTAGCAGGTGAGCAGTTCTTC
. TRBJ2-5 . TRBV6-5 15 CASSRMGRGAETQYF TGTGCCAGCAGTCGCATGGGACGGGGGGCCGAGACCCAGTACTTC
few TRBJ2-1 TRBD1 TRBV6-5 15 CASSYEGARKNEQFF TGTGCCAGCAGTTACGAGGGGGCGCGCAAAAATGAGCAGTTCTTC
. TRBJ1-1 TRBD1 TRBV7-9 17 CASSLGDRGVFSTEAFF TGTGCCAGCAGCTTAGGGGACAGGGGGGTTTTTAGCACTGAAGCTTTCTTT
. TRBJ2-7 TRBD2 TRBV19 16 CASSIEGLAGRYEQYF TGTGCCAGTAGTATCGAGGGACTAGCGGGGCGCTACGAGCAGTACTTC
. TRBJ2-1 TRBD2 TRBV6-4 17 CASSDPRLAGGGNEQFF TGTGCCAGCAGTGACCCCCGACTAGCGGGGGGGGGAAATGAGCAGTTCTTC
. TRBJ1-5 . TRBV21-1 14 CASRQGRSNQPQHF TGTGCCAGCCGACAGGGCCGTAGCAATCAGCCCCAGCATTTT
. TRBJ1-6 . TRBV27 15 CASSLLGQGNSPLHF TGTGCCAGCAGTTTATTAGGGCAGGGGAATTCACCCCTCCACTTT
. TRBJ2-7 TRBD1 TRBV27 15 CASTTKGTGSYEQYF TGTGCCAGCACTACAAAAGGGACAGGCAGCTACGAGCAGTACTTC
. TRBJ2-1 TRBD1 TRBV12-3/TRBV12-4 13 CASSRDRVDEQFF TGTGCCAGCAGCCGGGACAGGGTAGATGAGCAGTTCTTC
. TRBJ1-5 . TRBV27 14 CASRSGGPYQPQHF TGTGCCAGCAGATCCGGGGGACCCTATCAGCCCCAGCATTTT
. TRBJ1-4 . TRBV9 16 CASSVEGAGFNEKLFF TGTGCCAGCAGCGTAGAAGGGGCAGGATTTAATGAAAAACTGTTTTTT
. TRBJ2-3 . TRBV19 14 CASSIEGGTDTQYF TGTGCCAGTAGTATAGAAGGAGGCACAGATACGCAGTATTTT
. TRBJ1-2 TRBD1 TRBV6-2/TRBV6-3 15 CASSWTGSRAYGYTF TGTGCCAGCAGTTGGACAGGCTCCCGAGCATATGGCTACACCTTC
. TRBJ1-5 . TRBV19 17 CASTQVRTAPFNQPQHF TGTGCCAGTACCCAAGTGAGGACAGCTCCCTTCAATCAGCCCCAGCATTTT
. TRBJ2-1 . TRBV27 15 CASSLSRSSYNEQFF TGTGCCAGCAGTTTATCACGGAGCTCCTACAATGAGCAGTTCTTC
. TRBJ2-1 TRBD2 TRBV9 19 CASSVGGLAGTSGYNEQFF TGTGCCAGCAGCGTGGGGGGACTAGCGGGAACGTCGGGGTACAATGAGCAGTTCTTC
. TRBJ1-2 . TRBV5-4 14 CASSLAETLYGYTF TGTGCCAGCAGCTTGGCCGAGACTCTCTATGGCTACACCTTC
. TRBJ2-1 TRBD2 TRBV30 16 CAWSVRSGRRTDEQFF TGTGCCTGGAGTGTACGGAGCGGGAGGAGAACCGATGAGCAGTTCTTC
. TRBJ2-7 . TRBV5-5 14 CASSWTQTSYEQYF TGTGCCAGCAGTTGGACTCAGACCTCCTACGAGCAGTACTTC
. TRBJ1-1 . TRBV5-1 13 CASSSGMNTEAFF TGCGCCAGCAGCTCAGGGATGAACACTGAAGCTTTCTTT
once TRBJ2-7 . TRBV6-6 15 CASSTSLRSTYEQYF TGTGCCAGCAGCACGTCGTTGAGAAGTACCTACGAGCAGTACTTC